The rows below give T cell receptor beta chains drawn from one sample of a study of blood T cell repertoires in COVID-19. Assay: immunoSEQ multiplex PCR; the TCRdb copy retains only in-frame clones and omits some. The sample lists around 140,000 clones, approximately 84% seen once, with about 17% in the top ten. The material sequenced was peripheral blood. These receptors were collected from a woman aged 80 or older with acute or convalescent COVID-19. Each CDR3 is given with its conserved first and last residue. A D gene is named only where the DNA matches it firmly. Part of the rows lack a size; the others show once, few, many or a class for expanded clones.

CDR3: CASSQEGQTYEQYF
J: TRBJ2-7
V: TRBV4-1
D: TRBD1
size: -

CDR3: CASRDSGNQPQHF
J: TRBJ1-5
V: TRBV12-3/TRBV12-4
D: -
size: -

CDR3: CASSQGTDWRYGYTF
J: TRBJ1-2
V: TRBV3-1/TRBV3-2
D: TRBD1
size: -

CDR3: CASSVRGQYNEQFF
J: TRBJ2-1
V: TRBV9
D: TRBD1
size: -

CDR3: CASSLRVPGQGFGTQETQYF
J: TRBJ2-5
V: TRBV7-6
D: TRBD1
size: -

CDR3: CSAEPEGGGYNEQFF
J: TRBJ2-1
V: TRBV29-1
D: TRBD2
size: -

CDR3: CASSRTAGGLGTGELFF
J: TRBJ2-2
V: TRBV5-4
D: TRBD2
size: -

CDR3: CASSIRLGENQPQHF
J: TRBJ1-5
V: TRBV19
D: -
size: -

CDR3: CASSHGPPGQETQYF
J: TRBJ2-5
V: TRBV7-2
D: -
size: -

CDR3: CASSVGLAGFSPGFNEQFF
J: TRBJ2-1
V: TRBV9
D: TRBD2
size: -

CDR3: CASSLETRVGQFF
J: TRBJ2-1
V: TRBV5-1
D: -
size: -

CDR3: CASSLPAPGQPQHF
J: TRBJ1-5
V: TRBV5-1
D: -
size: few

CDR3: CASSLGLHGEQFF
J: TRBJ2-1
V: TRBV5-6
D: -
size: -

CDR3: CASSAGLAGEQFF
J: TRBJ2-1
V: TRBV6-5
D: TRBD2
size: -

CDR3: CAAERNTEAFF
J: TRBJ1-1
V: TRBV30
D: -
size: -

CDR3: CAWSDRGRITEAFF
J: TRBJ1-1
V: TRBV30
D: TRBD1
size: -

CDR3: CASNGRDFYGYTF
J: TRBJ1-2
V: TRBV5-6
D: -
size: -

CDR3: CASSPAGEWGYGYTF
J: TRBJ1-2
V: TRBV4-1
D: -
size: -

CDR3: CASSDSKGMGQGTYEQYF
J: TRBJ2-7
V: TRBV6-4
D: TRBD1
size: -

CDR3: CASSQAPPGGQTYEQYF
J: TRBJ2-7
V: TRBV4-3
D: TRBD1
size: -

CDR3: CASSRGTVAGNTIYF
J: TRBJ1-3
V: TRBV18
D: TRBD1
size: -

CDR3: CASSPGLAGGPGETQYF
J: TRBJ2-5
V: TRBV11-2
D: TRBD2
size: -

CDR3: CASSLTGSANRGYGYTF
J: TRBJ1-2
V: TRBV5-1
D: -
size: -

CDR3: CASSSTGNTEAFF
J: TRBJ1-1
V: TRBV7-2
D: -
size: -

CDR3: CASSYTDGLMNTEAFF
J: TRBJ1-1
V: TRBV6-5
D: -
size: -

CDR3: CASSGTGGGETQYF
J: TRBJ2-5
V: TRBV6-5
D: TRBD1
size: -

CDR3: CASSRGAQGYGYTF
J: TRBJ1-2
V: TRBV11-2
D: -
size: -

CDR3: CAISEPGTSGISYEQYF
J: TRBJ2-7
V: TRBV10-3
D: TRBD2
size: -

CDR3: CASRNRGNTGELFF
J: TRBJ2-2
V: TRBV6-5
D: TRBD1
size: -

CDR3: CASSTTGTTNTGELFF
J: TRBJ2-2
V: TRBV5-1
D: -
size: -

CDR3: CASSTTVEAAQETQYF
J: TRBJ2-5
V: TRBV19
D: -
size: -

CDR3: CASSQVTGTGGTQYF
J: TRBJ2-5
V: TRBV14
D: TRBD1
size: -

CDR3: CASSLTGANEKLFF
J: TRBJ1-4
V: TRBV5-1
D: -
size: -

CDR3: CASSQDRVTNTEAFF
J: TRBJ1-1
V: TRBV3-1/TRBV3-2
D: TRBD1
size: few

CDR3: CASSLNGQTNYGYTF
J: TRBJ1-2
V: TRBV5-1
D: -
size: -

CDR3: CASSEPLGIDRGSDGYTF
J: TRBJ1-2
V: TRBV25-1
D: TRBD1
size: once

CDR3: CASSLLFGTGGTETQYF
J: TRBJ2-5
V: TRBV11-2
D: TRBD1
size: -

CDR3: CASSIDPTRQKSTEAFF
J: TRBJ1-1
V: TRBV19
D: -
size: once

CDR3: CASSYSGRMNTEAFF
J: TRBJ1-1
V: TRBV6-2/TRBV6-3
D: -
size: -

CDR3: CASSLGSLTGANTGELFF
J: TRBJ2-2
V: TRBV11-2
D: TRBD1
size: -

CDR3: CASSQAPAGGLNTGELFF
J: TRBJ2-2
V: TRBV4-3
D: TRBD2
size: -

CDR3: CASSRTGRAGSGANVLTF
J: TRBJ2-6
V: TRBV7-2
D: -
size: -

CDR3: CASSYRGETQYF
J: TRBJ2-5
V: TRBV5-6
D: TRBD1
size: once

CDR3: CASSLGTAYEQYF
J: TRBJ2-7
V: TRBV7-9
D: -
size: -

CDR3: CASSRGPTNTEAFF
J: TRBJ1-1
V: TRBV4-1
D: -
size: -

CDR3: CSVLDRDRGYNEQFF
J: TRBJ2-1
V: TRBV29-1
D: TRBD1
size: -

CDR3: CASSSSTGSFQETQYF
J: TRBJ2-5
V: TRBV5-8
D: TRBD1
size: -

CDR3: CASSSGLATGELFF
J: TRBJ2-2
V: TRBV19
D: TRBD2
size: -

CDR3: CASSYLRDFESPLHF
J: TRBJ1-6
V: TRBV6-5
D: -
size: -

CDR3: CASSLEGGGGYTF
J: TRBJ1-2
V: TRBV7-9
D: -
size: -

CDR3: CASSRLAGAQGEQFF
J: TRBJ2-1
V: TRBV6-2/TRBV6-3
D: TRBD2
size: -

CDR3: CSVASHRGVNTEAFF
J: TRBJ1-1
V: TRBV29-1
D: TRBD1
size: -

CDR3: CASSSRGQGAGSSNGYTF
J: TRBJ1-2
V: TRBV5-4
D: TRBD1
size: -

CDR3: CATSKTGATEAFF
J: TRBJ1-1
V: TRBV15
D: TRBD1
size: few

CDR3: CASSPPRTGGLFYF
J: TRBJ2-5
V: TRBV7-2
D: TRBD1
size: once